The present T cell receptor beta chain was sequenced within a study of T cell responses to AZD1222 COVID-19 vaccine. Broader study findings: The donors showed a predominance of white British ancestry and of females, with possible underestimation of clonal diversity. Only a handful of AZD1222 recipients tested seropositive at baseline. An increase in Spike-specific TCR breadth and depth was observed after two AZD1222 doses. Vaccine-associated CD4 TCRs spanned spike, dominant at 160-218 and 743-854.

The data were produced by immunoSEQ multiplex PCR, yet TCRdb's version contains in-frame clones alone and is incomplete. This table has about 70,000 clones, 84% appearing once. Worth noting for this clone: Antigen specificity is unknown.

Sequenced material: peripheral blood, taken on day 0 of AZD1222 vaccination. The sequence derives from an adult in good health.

This CDR3 is CASSLSRGRGGSLGTEAFF. In DNA, the CDR3 is TGTGCCAGCAGCTTATCGCGGGGGAGAGGGGGCTCTTTGGGCACTGAAGCTTTCTTT. V gene TRBV11-2 combines with J gene TRBJ1-1, with 7 positions matching TRBD1. Germline V CDR1 and CDR2: SGHAT, FQNNGV. The CDR3 is 19 residues long. V was pared by 2 bases and J by 4 bases, with 19 bases of the junction left unmatched.